A single T cell receptor (beta chain) is shown here with its context. The V segment lost 5 bases and the J segment 5 bases; nucleotides outside the gene matches: 9. The CDR3 has 13 residues. Per the germline V gene, CDR1 is SQVTM and CDR2 is ANQGSEA. This sample is part of a study of T cells in Graves' hyperthyroidism and ophthalmopathy. Each diagnosis drew on symptoms, thyroxine, TRAb, thyroid ultrasound and orbital computed tomography findings. Authors of the study amplified TCR beta CDR3 regions from RNA transcripts. First-round RT-PCR of the TCR CDR3 relied on the HTBI primer set. TCRdb itself ran the multiplex PCR reads through MiXCR, one entry per CDR3 protein. This sample yields a few hundred thousand distinct CDR3 sequences, of which 46% are seen a single time; around 8% belongs to the top ten.

The chain joins TRBV29-1 to TRBJ2-7; 7 positions agree with TRBD2. The source of this sequence is a woman between 18 and 29 years old with Graves' hyperthyroidism. Sequences were obtained from peripheral blood or thyroid tissue (not recorded which). The CDR3 loop reads CSVSGGGSNEQYF. CDR3 nucleotide sequence: TGCAGCGTTAGTGGTGGCGGGAGCAACGAGCAGTACTTC.